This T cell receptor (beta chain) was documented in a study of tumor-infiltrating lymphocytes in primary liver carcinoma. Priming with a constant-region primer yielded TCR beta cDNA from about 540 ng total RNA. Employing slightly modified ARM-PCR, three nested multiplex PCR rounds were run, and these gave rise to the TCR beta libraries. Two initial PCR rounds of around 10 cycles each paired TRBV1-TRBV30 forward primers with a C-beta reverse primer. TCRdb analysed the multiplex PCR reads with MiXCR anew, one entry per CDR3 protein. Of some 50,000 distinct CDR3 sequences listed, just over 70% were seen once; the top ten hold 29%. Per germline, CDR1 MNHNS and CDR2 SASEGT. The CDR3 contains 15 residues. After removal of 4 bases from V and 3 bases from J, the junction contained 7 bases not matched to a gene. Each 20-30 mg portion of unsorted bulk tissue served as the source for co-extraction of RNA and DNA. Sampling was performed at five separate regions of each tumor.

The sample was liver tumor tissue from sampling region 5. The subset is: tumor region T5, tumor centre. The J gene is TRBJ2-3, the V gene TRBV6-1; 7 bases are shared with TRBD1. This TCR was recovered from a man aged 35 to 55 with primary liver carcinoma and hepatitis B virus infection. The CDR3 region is CASSVRTGRTDTQYF. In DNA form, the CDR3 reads TGTGCCAGCAGTGTCCGGACAGGCCGTACAGATACGCAGTATTTT.